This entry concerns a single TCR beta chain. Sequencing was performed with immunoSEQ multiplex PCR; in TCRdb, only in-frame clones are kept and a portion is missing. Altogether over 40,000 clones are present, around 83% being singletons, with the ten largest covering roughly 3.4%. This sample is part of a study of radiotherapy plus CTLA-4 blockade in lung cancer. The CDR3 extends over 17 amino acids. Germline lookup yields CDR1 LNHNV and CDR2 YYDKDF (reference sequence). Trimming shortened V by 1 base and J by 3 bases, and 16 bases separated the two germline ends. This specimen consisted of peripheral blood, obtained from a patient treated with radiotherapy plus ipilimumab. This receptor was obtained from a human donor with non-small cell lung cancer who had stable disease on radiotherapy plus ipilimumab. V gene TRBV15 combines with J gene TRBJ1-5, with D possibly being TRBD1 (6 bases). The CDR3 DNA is TGTGCCACCAGCAGAGTCGGCGTAGACAGGATCAATCAGCCCCAGCATTTT. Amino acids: CATSRVGVDRINQPQHF. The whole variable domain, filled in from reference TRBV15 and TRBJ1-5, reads DAMVIQNPRYQVTQFGKPVTLSCSQTLNHNVMYWYQQKSSQAPKLLFHYYDKDFNNEADTPDNFQSRRPNTSFCFLDIRSPGLGDTAMYLCATSRVGVDRINQPQHFGDGTRLSIL.